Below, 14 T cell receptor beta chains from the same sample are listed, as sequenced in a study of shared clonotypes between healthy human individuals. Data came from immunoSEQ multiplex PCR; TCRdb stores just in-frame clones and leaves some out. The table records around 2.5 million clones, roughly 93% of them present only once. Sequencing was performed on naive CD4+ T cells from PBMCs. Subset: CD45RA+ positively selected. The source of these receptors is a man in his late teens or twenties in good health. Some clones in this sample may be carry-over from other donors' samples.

The CDR3 DNA reads as TGTGCCAGCAGTGTTAGCAGGGCCAGCACAGATACGCAGTATTTT. Encoded protein: CASSVSRASTDTQYF. The rearrangement links TRBV2 to TRBJ2-3, with D possibly matching TRBD1 (5 bases). The V gene lost 4 bases and the J gene lost 0 bases, with 11 bases spanning the gap. The CDR3 contains 15 residues. From germline, CDR1 is SNHLY and CDR2 FYNNEI.

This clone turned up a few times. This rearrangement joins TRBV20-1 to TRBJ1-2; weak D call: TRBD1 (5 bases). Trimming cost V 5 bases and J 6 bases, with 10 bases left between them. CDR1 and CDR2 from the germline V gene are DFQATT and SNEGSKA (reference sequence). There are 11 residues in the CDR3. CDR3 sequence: CSAPRGDGYTF. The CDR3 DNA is TGCAGTGCTCCCCGGGGGGATGGCTACACCTTC.

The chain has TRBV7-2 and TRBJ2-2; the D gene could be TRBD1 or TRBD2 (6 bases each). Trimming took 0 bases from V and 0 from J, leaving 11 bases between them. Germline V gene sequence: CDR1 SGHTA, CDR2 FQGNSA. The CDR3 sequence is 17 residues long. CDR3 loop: CASSLALGGPNTGELFF. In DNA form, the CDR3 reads TGTGCCAGCAGCTTAGCGCTGGGGGGCCCGAACACCGGGGAGCTGTTTTTT.

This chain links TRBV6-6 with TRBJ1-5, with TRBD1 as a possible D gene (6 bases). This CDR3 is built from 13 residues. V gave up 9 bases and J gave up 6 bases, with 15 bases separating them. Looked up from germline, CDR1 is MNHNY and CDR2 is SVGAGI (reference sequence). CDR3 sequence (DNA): TGTGCCAGTAAAGGGGGGGCGGGTCAGCCCCAGCATTTT. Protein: CASKGGAGQPQHF.

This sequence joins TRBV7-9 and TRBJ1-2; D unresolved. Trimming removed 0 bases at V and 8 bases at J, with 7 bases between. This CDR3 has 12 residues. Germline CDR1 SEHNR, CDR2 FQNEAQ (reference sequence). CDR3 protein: CASSLAVGGYTF. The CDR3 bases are TGTGCCAGCAGCTTAGCGGTCGGAGGCTACACCTTC.

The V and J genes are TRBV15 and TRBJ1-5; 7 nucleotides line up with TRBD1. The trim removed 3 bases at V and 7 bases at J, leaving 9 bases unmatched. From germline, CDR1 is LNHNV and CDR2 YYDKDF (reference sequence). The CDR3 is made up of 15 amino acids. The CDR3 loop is CATSRTGLGGQPQHF. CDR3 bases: TGTGCCACCAGCAGGACAGGGCTAGGGGGACAGCCCCAGCATTTT.

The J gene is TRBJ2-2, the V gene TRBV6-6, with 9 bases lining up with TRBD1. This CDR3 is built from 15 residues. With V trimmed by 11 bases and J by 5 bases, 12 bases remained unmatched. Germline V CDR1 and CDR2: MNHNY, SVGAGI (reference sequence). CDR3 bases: TGTGCCGCACGGTCGGGGACAGGGATAACCGGGGAGCTGTTTTTT. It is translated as CAARSGTGITGELFF.

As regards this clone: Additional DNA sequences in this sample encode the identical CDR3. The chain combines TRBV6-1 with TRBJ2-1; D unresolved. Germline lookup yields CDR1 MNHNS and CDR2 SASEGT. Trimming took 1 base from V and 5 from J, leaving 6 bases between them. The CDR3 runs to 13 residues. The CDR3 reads CASSEGLDNEQFF. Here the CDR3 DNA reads TGTGCCAGCAGTGAAGGTTTAGACAATGAGCAGTTCTTC.

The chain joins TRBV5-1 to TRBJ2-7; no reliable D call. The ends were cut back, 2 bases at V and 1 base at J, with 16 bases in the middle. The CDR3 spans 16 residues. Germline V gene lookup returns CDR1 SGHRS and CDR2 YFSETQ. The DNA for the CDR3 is TGCGCCAGCAGCTTAGACCCACCTCCGAGTTCCTACGAGCAGTACTTC. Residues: CASSLDPPPSSYEQYF.

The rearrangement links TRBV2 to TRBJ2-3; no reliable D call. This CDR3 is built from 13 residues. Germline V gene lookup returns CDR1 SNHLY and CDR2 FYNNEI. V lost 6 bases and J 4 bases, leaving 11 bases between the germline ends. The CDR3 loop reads CASSDSKADTQYF. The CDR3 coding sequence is TGTGCCAGCAGCGATTCGAAGGCAGATACGCAGTATTTT.

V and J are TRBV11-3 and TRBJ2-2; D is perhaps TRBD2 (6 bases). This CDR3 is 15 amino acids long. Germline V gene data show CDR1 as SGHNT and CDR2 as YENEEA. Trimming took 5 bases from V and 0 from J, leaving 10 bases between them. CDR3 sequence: CASSRRGSNTGELFF. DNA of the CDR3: TGTGCCAGCAGCCGGAGGGGCTCGAACACCGGGGAGCTGTTTTTT.

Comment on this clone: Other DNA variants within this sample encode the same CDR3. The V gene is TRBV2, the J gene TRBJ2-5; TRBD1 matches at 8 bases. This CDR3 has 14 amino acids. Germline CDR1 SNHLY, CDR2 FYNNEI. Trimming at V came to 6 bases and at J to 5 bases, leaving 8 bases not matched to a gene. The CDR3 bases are TGTGCCAGCAGGGACTCAGGGGGCCGGGAGACCCAGTACTTC. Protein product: CASRDSGGRETQYF.

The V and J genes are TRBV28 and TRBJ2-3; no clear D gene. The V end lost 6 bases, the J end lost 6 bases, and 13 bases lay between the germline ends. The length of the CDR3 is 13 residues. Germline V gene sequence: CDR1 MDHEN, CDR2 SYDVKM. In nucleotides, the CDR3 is TGTGCCAGCAGCCAACAGAACCAGGATACGCAGTATTTT. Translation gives CASSQQNQDTQYF.

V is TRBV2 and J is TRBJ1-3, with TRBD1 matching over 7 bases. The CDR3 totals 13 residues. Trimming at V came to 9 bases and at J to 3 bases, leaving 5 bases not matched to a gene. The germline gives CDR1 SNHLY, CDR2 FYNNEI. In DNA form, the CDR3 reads TGTGCCAGTCAGACAGGGCGTGGAAACACCATATATTTT. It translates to CASQTGRGNTIYF.